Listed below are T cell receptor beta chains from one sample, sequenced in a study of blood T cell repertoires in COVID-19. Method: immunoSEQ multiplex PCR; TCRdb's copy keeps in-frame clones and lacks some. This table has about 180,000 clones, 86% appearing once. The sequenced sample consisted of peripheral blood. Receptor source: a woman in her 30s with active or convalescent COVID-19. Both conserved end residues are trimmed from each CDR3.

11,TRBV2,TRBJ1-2,ASWGQGTGGYT
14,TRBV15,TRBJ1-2,ATSRPSGKTGRGYT
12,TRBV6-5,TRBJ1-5,ASSYSLLNQPQH
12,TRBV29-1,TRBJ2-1,SVRGTSGYNEQF
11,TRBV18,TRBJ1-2,ASSPGTVDGYT
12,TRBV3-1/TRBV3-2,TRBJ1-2,ASSQQGLDYGYT
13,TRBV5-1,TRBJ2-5,ASSLEPGGLETQY
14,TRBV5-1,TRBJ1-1,ASSLGQGFPATEAF
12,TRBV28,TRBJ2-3,ASRTSGKGDTQY
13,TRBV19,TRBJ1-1,ASSPHREEFTEAF
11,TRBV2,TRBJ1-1,ASNPDRNTEAF
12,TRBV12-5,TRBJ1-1,ASGLVDSNTEAF
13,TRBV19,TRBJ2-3,ASKRTSGGGDTQY
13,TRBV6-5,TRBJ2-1,ASRTGTGGLNEQF
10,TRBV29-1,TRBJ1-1,SVEQGNTEAF
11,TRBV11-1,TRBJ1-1,ASSRRMNTEAF
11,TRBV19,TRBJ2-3,ASAGASTDTQY